The 17 T cell receptor beta chains listed next were all sequenced from one sample in a study of T-cell memory formation after mild COVID-19. TCRdb processed the 5' RACE reads anew with MiXCR; each CDR3 protein has one entry. The top ten clones hold around 1.4% of a sample with 25,000 to 30,000 distinct CDR3 sequences, 15% to 20% of them seen once. Input material: PBMCs or a T cell subset sorted from them (not recorded which). These receptors all come from an adult who had mild COVID-19 (a few samples of this study predate the infection). Cell type and time point are not known.

This clonotype is classed as medium-sized. The gene calls are TRBV5-1 and TRBJ2-5; D gene ambiguous. Germline lookup yields CDR1 SGHRS and CDR2 YFSETQ. This CDR3 has 14 residues. V dropped 0 bases and J dropped 1 base, with 7 bases sitting between them. The CDR3 loop is CASSLGLTQETQYF. CDR3 in DNA: TGCGCCAGCAGCTTGGGACTGACCCAAGAGACCCAGTACTTC.

In its sample, this clonotype was seen once. J is TRBJ2-7 and V is TRBV9; D not resolved. The V end was cut by 0 bases, the J end by 0 bases, with 7 bases between. The CDR3 has 14 amino acids. The germline gives CDR1 SGDLS, CDR2 YYNGEE. The CDR3 sequence: CASSVGSYSYEQYF. Here the CDR3 DNA reads TGTGCCAGCAGCGTAGGCAGCTACTCCTACGAGCAGTACTTC. The whole variable domain, remainder taken from reference TRBV9 and TRBJ2-7, is DSGVTQTPKHLITATGQRVTLRCSPRSGDLSVYWYQQSLDQGLQFLIQYYNGEERAKGNILERFSAQQFPDLHSELNLSSLELGDSALYFCASSVGSYSYEQYFGPGTRLTVT.

This clonotype was found many times. This sequence joins TRBV4-3 and TRBJ2-5; tentatively, D is TRBD2 (5 bases). V was cut by 5 bases and J by 2 bases, with 9 bases left in between. The CDR3 contains 13 residues. Germline CDR1 and CDR2: LGHNA and YSLEER. The CDR3 reads CASSAREQETQYF. CDR3 bases: TGCGCCAGCAGCGCCCGGGAACAAGAGACCCAGTACTTC.

There are many counts of this clonotype. V and J are TRBV20-1 and TRBJ2-1; possibly TRBD1 or TRBD2 for D (8 bases each). The CDR3 contains 18 residues. The V end was cut by 1 base, the J end by 7 bases, with 26 bases between. Germline-derived CDR1 and CDR2 are DFQATT and SNEGSKA (reference sequence). CDR3 nucleotides: TGCAGTGCTAGAGTTGCAGGGGGCTCAGCGGGAGCTGGGAATGAGCAGTTCTTC. As protein: CSARVAGGSAGAGNEQFF.

Ten or more counts support this clonotype. V is TRBV20-1 and J is TRBJ2-3; D is possibly TRBD2 (5 bases). Germline CDR1 and CDR2: DFQATT and SNEGSKA (reference sequence). CDR3 length: 13 amino acids. Trimming pared 3 bases from V and 2 bases from J, leaving 9 bases between. The CDR3 nucleotides are TGCAGTGCTAGGGCGCGGGCCACAGATACGCAGTATTTT. It yields the protein CSARARATDTQYF.

The chain uses TRBV20-1 and TRBJ2-3, with D possibly called TRBD1 or TRBD2 (5 bases each). The germline V and J ends were trimmed by 5 bases and 2 bases, with 8 bases remaining between them. The CDR3 totals 12 residues. Germline assignment: CDR1 DFQATT and CDR2 SNEGSKA (reference sequence). In DNA, the CDR3 is TGCAGTGCTCGAGGGGACACAGATACGCAGTATTTT. Translating it yields CSARGDTDTQYF.

In its sample, this clonotype was seen once. The chain links TRBV29-1 to TRBJ1-2; TRBD1 is a possible D gene (6 bases). Germline CDR1 and CDR2: SQVTM and ANQGSEA. V shed 0 bases and J shed 6 bases, with 11 bases lying between them. This CDR3 comprises 13 residues. This CDR3 is CSVEDRGADGYTF. In nucleotides, the CDR3 is TGCAGCGTTGAAGATCGGGGGGCCGATGGCTACACCTTC. Full variable domain (remainder filled in from reference TRBV29-1 and TRBJ1-2): SAVISQKPSRDICQRGTSLTIQCQVDSQVTMMFWYRQQPGQSLTLIATANQGSEATYESGFVIDKFPISRPNLTFSTLTVSNMSPEDSSIYLCSVEDRGADGYTFGSGTRLTVV.

The chain combines TRBV13 with TRBJ2-7; D is unclear. Germline V lookup: CDR1 PRHDT, CDR2 FYEKMQ (reference sequence). V lost 5 bases and J 0 bases, leaving 11 bases between the germline ends. The length of the CDR3 is 14 residues. The CDR3 loop is CASSPQGPSYEQYF. The CDR3 nucleotides read TGTGCCAGCAGCCCCCAAGGACCCTCCTACGAGCAGTACTTC.

This clonotype was counted a few times. V is TRBV7-2 and J is TRBJ2-5, with TRBD2 as a possible D gene (7 bases). Per the germline V gene, CDR1 is SGHTA and CDR2 is FQGNSA. The CDR3 totals 14 residues. Trimming took 2 bases from V and 4 from J, leaving 11 bases between them. The DNA for the CDR3 is TGTGCCAGCAGCTTACAGGGAGGGGGAGAGACCCAGTACTTC. It encodes CASSLQGGGETQYF.

This clonotype was seen ten or more times. The V and J genes are TRBV19 and TRBJ2-3, with D maybe TRBD2 (6 bases). The CDR3 consists of 17 residues. V dropped 5 bases and J dropped 4 bases, with 22 bases sitting between them. Germline CDR1 reads LNHDA; CDR2 reads SQIVND (reference sequence). The CDR3 spells CASSAAGAGTLSDTQYF. The CDR3 DNA follows: TGTGCCAGTAGTGCGGCGGGTGCGGGAACCCTCTCAGATACGCAGTATTTT.

The chain is built from TRBV7-9 and TRBJ1-1; tentatively, D is TRBD1 (5 bases). CDR1 is SEHNR and CDR2 is FQNEAQ in the germline V gene (reference sequence). The CDR3 extends over 11 amino acids. V lost 0 bases and J lost 10, with 6 bases in between. The CDR3 DNA follows: TGTGCCAGCAGCTTAGCCGGGGGAGCTTTCTTT. Amino acids: CASSLAGGAFF.

The V call is TRBV18, the J call TRBJ2-7, with 10 bases identical to TRBD1. This CDR3 is built from 15 residues. Germline CDR1 is KGHSH and CDR2 is LQKENI. V was clipped by 4 bases and J by 2 bases; unmatched bases: 5. Written as DNA, the CDR3 is TGTGCCAGCTCACTAACCGGGACAGGGGCCTACGAGCAGTACTTC. It encodes CASSLTGTGAYEQYF. Full variable domain (remainder filled in from reference TRBV18 and TRBJ2-7): NAGVMQNPRHLVRRRGQEARLRCSPMKGHSHVYWYRQLPEEGLKFMVYLQKENIIDESGMPKERFSAEFPKEGPSILRIQQVVRGDSAAYFCASSLTGTGAYEQYFGPGTRLTVT.

There are many counts of this clonotype. The chain couples TRBV7-2 to TRBJ1-2; 8 bases agree with TRBD1. Per germline, CDR1 SGHTA and CDR2 FQGNSA. This CDR3 contains 14 residues. V was pared by 1 base and J by 2 bases, with 0 bases of the junction left unmatched. The CDR3 spells CASSLGTGNYGYTF. The CDR3 coding sequence is TGTGCCAGCAGCTTAGGGACAGGGAACTATGGCTACACCTTC.

This clonotype was counted at least ten times. This chain uses TRBV6-6 with TRBJ2-5; a possible D gene is TRBD2 (5 bases). This CDR3 region has 19 residues. The germline V gene encodes CDR1 MNHNY and CDR2 SVGAGI (reference sequence). V lost 2 bases, J lost 4 bases, and 26 bases lay in between. For the CDR3, the DNA is TGTGCCAGCAGTTACGGCCTACCTACCGGGGTTCGGAGGAGAGAGACCCAGTACTTC. Its translation: CASSYGLPTGVRRRETQYF.

This clonotype has a handful of counts. J is TRBJ1-2 and V is TRBV18, with TRBD1 matching 11 bases. There are 15 residues in the CDR3. Looked up from germline, CDR1 is KGHSH and CDR2 is LQKENI. Losses at the gene ends were 2 bases for V and 2 bases for J; bases not matched to a gene: 1. The CDR3 here is CASSPGQGANYGYTF. The CDR3 DNA reads as TGTGCCAGCTCACCAGGACAGGGGGCCAACTATGGCTACACCTTC.

This clonotype has only a few counts. The rearrangement joins TRBV6-2 or TRBV6-3 to TRBJ1-5, with D tentatively TRBD1 (6 bases). The germline V gene has CDR1 MNHEY and CDR2 SVGEGT. CDR3 size: 15 residues. Trimming left V 2 bases short and J 6 bases short, with 14 bases between. In DNA form, the CDR3 reads TGTGCCAGCAGTTACACAACAGGGTATGGTCAGCCCCAGCATTTT. This gives the protein CASSYTTGYGQPQHF.

This clonotype was counted many times. This chain uses TRBV24-1 with TRBJ2-5; D unresolved. The CDR3 spans 13 residues. Between the trimmed V and J ends, which lost 3 bases and 5 bases, there was a span of 9 bases. CDR1 and CDR2 (germline): KGHDR, SFDVKD. CDR3 sequence (DNA): TGTGCCACCAGTGATCCGGCGGTGGAGACCCAGTACTTC. This codes for CATSDPAVETQYF.